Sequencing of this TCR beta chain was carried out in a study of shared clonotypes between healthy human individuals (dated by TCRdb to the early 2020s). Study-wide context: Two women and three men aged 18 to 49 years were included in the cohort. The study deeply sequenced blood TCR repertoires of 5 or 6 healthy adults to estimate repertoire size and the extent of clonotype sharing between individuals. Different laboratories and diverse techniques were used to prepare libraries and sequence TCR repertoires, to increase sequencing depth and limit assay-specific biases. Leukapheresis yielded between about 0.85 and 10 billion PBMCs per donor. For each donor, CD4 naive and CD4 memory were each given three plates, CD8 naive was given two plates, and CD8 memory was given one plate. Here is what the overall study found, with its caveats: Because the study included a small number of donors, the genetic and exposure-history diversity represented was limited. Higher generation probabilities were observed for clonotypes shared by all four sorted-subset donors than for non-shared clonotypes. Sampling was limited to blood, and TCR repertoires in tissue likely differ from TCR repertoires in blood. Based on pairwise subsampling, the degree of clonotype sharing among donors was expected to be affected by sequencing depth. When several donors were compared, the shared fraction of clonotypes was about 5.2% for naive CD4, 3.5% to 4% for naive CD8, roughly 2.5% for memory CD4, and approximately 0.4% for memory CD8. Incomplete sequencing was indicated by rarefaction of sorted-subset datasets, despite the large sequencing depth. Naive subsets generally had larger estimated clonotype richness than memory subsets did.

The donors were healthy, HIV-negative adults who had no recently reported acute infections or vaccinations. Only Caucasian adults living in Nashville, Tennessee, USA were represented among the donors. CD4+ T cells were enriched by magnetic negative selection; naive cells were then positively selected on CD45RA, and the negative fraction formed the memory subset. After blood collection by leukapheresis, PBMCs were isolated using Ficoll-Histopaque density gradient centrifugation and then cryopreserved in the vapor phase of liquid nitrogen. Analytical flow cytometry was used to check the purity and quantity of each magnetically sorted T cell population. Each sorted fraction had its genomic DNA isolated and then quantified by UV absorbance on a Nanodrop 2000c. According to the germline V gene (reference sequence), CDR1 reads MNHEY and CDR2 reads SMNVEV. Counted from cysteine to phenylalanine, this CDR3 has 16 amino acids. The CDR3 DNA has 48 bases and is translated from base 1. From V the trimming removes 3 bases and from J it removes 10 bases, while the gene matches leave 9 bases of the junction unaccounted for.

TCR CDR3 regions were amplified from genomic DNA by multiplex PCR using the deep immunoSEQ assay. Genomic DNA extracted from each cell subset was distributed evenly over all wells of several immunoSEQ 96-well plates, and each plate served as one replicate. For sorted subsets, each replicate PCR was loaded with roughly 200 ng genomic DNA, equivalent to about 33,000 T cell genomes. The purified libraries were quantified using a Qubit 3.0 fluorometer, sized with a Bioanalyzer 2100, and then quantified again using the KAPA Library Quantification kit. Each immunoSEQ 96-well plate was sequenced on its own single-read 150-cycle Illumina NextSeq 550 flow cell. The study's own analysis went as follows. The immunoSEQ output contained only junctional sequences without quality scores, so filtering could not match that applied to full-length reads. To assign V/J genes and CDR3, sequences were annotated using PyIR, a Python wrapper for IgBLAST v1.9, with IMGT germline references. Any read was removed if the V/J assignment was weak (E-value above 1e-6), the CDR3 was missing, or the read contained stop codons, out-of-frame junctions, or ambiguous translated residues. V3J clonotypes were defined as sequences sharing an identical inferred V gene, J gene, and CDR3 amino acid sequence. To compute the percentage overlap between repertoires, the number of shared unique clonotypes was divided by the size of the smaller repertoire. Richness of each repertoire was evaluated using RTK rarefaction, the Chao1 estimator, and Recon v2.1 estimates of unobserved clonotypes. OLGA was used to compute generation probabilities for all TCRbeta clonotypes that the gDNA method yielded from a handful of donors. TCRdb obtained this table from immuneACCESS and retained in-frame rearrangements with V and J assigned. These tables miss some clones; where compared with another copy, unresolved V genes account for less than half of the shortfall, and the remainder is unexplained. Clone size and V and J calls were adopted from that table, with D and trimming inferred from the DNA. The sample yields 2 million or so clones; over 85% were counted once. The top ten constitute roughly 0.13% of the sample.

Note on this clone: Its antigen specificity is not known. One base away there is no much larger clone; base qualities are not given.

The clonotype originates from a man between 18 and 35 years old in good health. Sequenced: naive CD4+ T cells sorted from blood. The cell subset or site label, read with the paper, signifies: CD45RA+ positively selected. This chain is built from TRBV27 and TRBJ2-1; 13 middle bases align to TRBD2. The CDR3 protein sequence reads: CASSFAGGLAGREQFF. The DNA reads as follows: TGTGCCAGCAGTTTTGCGGGGGGACTAGCGGGAAGGGAGCAGTTCTTC.